A single sample gave rise to the 8 T cell receptor beta chains below, sequenced in a study of T cell responses to AZD1222 COVID-19 vaccine. Clones were read by immunoSEQ multiplex PCR, and TCRdb kept only the in-frame ones, dropping some. Among 95,000 to 150,000 clones listed, more than 80% were seen once. Sequencing was performed on peripheral blood, taken on day 0 of AZD1222 vaccination. All receptors derive from an adult in good health.

The chain carries TRBV5-1 and TRBJ2-2; TRBD1 matches 9 bases. Germline V gene data show CDR1 as SGHRS and CDR2 as YFSETQ. CDR3 length: 15 amino acids. The J segment lost 6 bases and the V segment lost 3 bases, leaving 6 bases of the junction unmatched. CDR3 amino acids: CASSYTGGRPGELFF. The CDR3 DNA reads TGCGCCAGCAGCTATACAGGGGGCCGACCCGGGGAGCTGTTTTTT.

This rearrangement joins TRBV15 to TRBJ2-1; the match to TRBD2 covers 9 bases. After removal of 1 base from V and 6 bases from J, the junction contained 13 bases not matched to a gene. Germline assignment: CDR1 LNHNV and CDR2 YYDKDF (reference sequence). This CDR3 spans 18 amino acids. The chain's CDR3 is CATSRGGSGGPRLNEQFF. CDR3 nucleotide sequence: TGTGCCACCAGCAGAGGGGGTAGCGGGGGCCCCAGGCTCAATGAGCAGTTCTTC.

The CDR3 region is CASSPSLKETQYF. The CDR3 DNA follows: TGTGCCAGCAGCCCCTCTTTAAAAGAGACCCAGTACTTC. V is TRBV3-1 (or the pseudogene TRBV3-2) and J is TRBJ2-5; D not certain. Germline CDR1 LGHDT, CDR2 YNNKEL (reference sequence). With 4 bases removed from V and 3 bases from J, the gap between germline ends came to 9 bases. The CDR3 is 13 amino acids.

This rearrangement joins TRBV2 to TRBJ1-1; 7 positions match TRBD1. Trimming took 2 bases from V and 1 from J; bases not matched to a gene: 1. Per germline, CDR1 SNHLY and CDR2 FYNNEI. The CDR3 runs to 14 residues. The CDR3 is CASSERDRNTEAFF. Here the CDR3 DNA reads TGTGCCAGCAGTGAACGGGACAGGAACACTGAAGCTTTCTTT.

The rearrangement uses TRBV9 and TRBJ1-3; no reliable D call. The CDR3 has 13 residues. V was trimmed by 8 bases and J by 0 bases, leaving 9 bases between them. CDR1 is SGDLS, CDR2 YYNGEE, per germline. CDR3: CASSDNSGNTIYF. CDR3 DNA: TGTGCCAGTTCAGACAACTCTGGAAACACCATATATTTT. Complete variable domain (other parts from reference TRBV9 and TRBJ1-3): DSGVTQTPKHLITATGQRVTLRCSPRSGDLSVYWYQQSLDQGLQFLIQYYNGEERAKGNILERFSAQQFPDLHSELNLSSLELGDSALYFCASSDNSGNTIYFGEGSWLTVV.

The chain joins TRBV7-2 to TRBJ2-1; D gene ambiguous. The CDR3 has 17 amino acids. Deletions cut 3 bases from V and 4 bases from J, with 19 bases between. Germline lookup yields CDR1 SGHTA and CDR2 FQGNSA. CDR3 coding DNA: TGTGCCAGCAGCTTCGGCGGATTAGTACAAGGGTACAATGAGCAGTTCTTC. This translates into CASSFGGLVQGYNEQFF. Full variable domain (rest looked up from reference TRBV7-2 and TRBJ2-1): GAGVSQSPSNKVTEKGKDVELRCDPISGHTALYWYRQSLGQGLEFLIYFQGNSAPDKSGLPSDRFSAERTGGSVSTLTIQRTQQEDSAVYLCASSFGGLVQGYNEQFFGPGTRLTVL.

The chain carries TRBV19 and TRBJ2-3; 8 nucleotides line up with TRBD2. Germline loops: CDR1 LNHDA, CDR2 SQIVND (reference sequence). V lost 10 bases to trimming and J lost 0 bases; unmatched junction nucleotides: 9. The CDR3 covers 15 residues. In nucleotides, the CDR3 is TGTGCCACCCTAGACGGGGGGGCTAGCACAGATACGCAGTATTTT. The encoded protein is CATLDGGASTDTQYF.

This chain joins TRBV3-1 (or the pseudogene TRBV3-2) and TRBJ1-5; D gene uncertain. The V and J ends lost 1 base and 2 bases respectively, with 9 bases between them. Per germline, CDR1 LGHDT and CDR2 YNNKEL (reference sequence). The CDR3 length is 15 residues. DNA of the CDR3: TGTGCCAGCAGCCAAGTCCATGGGGGCAATCAGCCCCAGCATTTT. It is translated as CASSQVHGGNQPQHF.